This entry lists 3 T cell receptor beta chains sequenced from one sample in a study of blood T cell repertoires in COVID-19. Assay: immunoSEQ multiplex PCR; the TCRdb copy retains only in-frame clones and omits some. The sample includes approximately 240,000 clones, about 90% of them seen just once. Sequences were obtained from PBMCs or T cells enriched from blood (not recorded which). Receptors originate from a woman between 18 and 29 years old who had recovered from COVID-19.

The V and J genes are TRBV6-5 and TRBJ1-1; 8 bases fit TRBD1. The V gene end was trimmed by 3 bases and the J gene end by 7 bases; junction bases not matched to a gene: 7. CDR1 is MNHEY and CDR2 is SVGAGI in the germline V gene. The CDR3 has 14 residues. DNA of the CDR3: TGTGCCAGCAGTTATCCAGGGGGCCTGAATGAAGCTTTCTTT. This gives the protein CASSYPGGLNEAFF.

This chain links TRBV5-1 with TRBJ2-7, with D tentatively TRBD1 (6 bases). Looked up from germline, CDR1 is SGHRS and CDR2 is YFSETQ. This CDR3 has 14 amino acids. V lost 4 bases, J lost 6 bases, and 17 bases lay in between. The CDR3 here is CASSPGGQGSEQYF. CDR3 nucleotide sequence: TGCGCCAGCAGCCCAGGCGGTCAGGGGAGCGAGCAGTACTTC.

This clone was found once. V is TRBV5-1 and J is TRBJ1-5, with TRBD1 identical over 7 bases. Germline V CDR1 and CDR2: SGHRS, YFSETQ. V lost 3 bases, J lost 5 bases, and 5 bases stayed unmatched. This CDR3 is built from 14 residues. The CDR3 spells CASSSTGMDQPQHF. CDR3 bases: TGCGCCAGCAGCTCGACAGGGATGGATCAGCCCCAGCATTTT.